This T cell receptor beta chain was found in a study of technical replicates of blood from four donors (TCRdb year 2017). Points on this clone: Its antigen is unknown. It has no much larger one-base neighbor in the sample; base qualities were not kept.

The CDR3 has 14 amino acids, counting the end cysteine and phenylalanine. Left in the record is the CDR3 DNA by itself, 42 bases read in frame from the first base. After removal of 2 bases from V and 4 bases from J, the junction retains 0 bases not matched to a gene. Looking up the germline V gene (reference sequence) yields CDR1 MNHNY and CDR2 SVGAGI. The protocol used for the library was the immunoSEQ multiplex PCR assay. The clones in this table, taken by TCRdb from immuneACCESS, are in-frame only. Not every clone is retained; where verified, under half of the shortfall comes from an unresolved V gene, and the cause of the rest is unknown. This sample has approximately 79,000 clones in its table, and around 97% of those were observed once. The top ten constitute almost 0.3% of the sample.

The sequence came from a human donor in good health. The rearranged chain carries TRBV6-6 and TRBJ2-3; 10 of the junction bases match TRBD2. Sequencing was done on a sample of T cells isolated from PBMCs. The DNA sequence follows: TGTGCCAGCAGTTACGGGACTAGCGCAGATACGCAGTATTTT. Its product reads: CASSYGTSADTQYF.